This is a list of T cell receptor beta chains from one sample in a study of T cells after yellow fever vaccination. TCRdb used MiXCR to reprocess the 5' RACE reads, holding one entry per CDR3 protein. The sample shows some 73,000 distinct CDR3 sequences, roughly 8% of them seen only once. This material consisted of CD8+ T cells sorted from PBMCs, taken on the day of the yellow fever booster vaccination. These receptors were collected from a man aged 25-45 years who received the YFV17D yellow fever vaccine. CDR3s include the opening cysteine and the closing phenylalanine or tryptophan. Fields, in order: D gene, V gene, CDR3 protein. A D gene is named only where the DNA matches it firmly.

TRBD2 TRBV7-9 CASSPPGLALDEQFF
- TRBV7-2 CASSLSPGLNTDTQYF
- TRBV4-3 CASSQDGGNEQFF
TRBD2 TRBV20-1 CSARGLGRVWQETQYF
- TRBV19 CASSMGRLVTEQFF
- TRBV6-5 CASSYVGSQETQYF
TRBD2 TRBV7-8 CASSLSGGGGEQFF
TRBD1 TRBV5-1 CASSLPGQGENTEAFF
TRBD2 TRBV20-1 CSASSGTNIYNEQFF
- TRBV9 CASSFSGGGELFF
- TRBV18 CASSPPAAAEQFF
TRBD1 TRBV7-2 CASSFRVGTGNEKLFF
- TRBV20-1 CSATLGATTYNEQFF
- TRBV7-8 CAGSPWTDLTEAFF
- TRBV28 CASSLIEYTEAFF
- TRBV20-1 CSAEAPGSDDEQYF
- TRBV25-1 CASSASSYEQYF
- TRBV28 CASSYNRRSSGGYTF
- TRBV9 CASSVEGTHNYEQYF
- TRBV6-1 CASGPNTAFEQFF
- TRBV27 CASPPPGGQDEQFF
- TRBV6-1 CASSDQTGTYNEQYF
- TRBV9 CASSVGGEQFF
- TRBV5-6 CASSPTGQNTEAFF
TRBD2 TRBV20-1 CSAPLAGGGTDTQYF
- TRBV2 CASSYQPGSGTDTQYF
- TRBV5-1 CASSFEGSPYEQYF
- TRBV12-3/TRBV12-4 CASSDGSSGSGANVLTF
- TRBV7-8 CVSNLLTRKDNEQFF
- TRBV3-1 CASSPTAHEQFF
- TRBV7-9 CASSLGPSPYEQYF
- TRBV4-3 CASSQDSGVGYEQYF
TRBD2 TRBV9 CASSGGEAGGYNEQFF
- TRBV7-6 CASSPPLNTEAFF
TRBD2 TRBV27 CASSAGTRTYNEQFF
- TRBV5-1 CASSLAVSGAFGYTF
- TRBV29-1 CSVRGPSRETQYF
- TRBV20-1 CSAREDGIASYNEQFF
TRBD2 TRBV4-1 CASSQATSGSSYEQYF
- TRBV29-1 CSVERGGGTDTQYF
- TRBV3-1 CASSPSVRSLGKNIQYF
- TRBV27 CASSFFRGSTDTQYF
TRBD1 TRBV3-1 CASSQDLGRTGWTGELFF
- TRBV5-4 CASSAVPGVTDTQYF
TRBD2 TRBV9 CASSVTLGDSGGYNEQFF
TRBD2 TRBV7-2 CASSPGLAGGPDTQYF
- TRBV29-1 CSVDAGPNYGYTF
- TRBV4-1 CASSQGSSGEQYF
- TRBV18 CASSPVGRDIDGYTF
- TRBV11-2 CASSFEHEQFF
- TRBV6-5 CASSFMTGSSGELFF
TRBD1 TRBV10-2 CATRQGVNTEAFF
- TRBV28 CASSRDGTWETQYF
- TRBV4-2 CASSPTDSTNEKLFF
- TRBV27 CASSLGVPHEQYF